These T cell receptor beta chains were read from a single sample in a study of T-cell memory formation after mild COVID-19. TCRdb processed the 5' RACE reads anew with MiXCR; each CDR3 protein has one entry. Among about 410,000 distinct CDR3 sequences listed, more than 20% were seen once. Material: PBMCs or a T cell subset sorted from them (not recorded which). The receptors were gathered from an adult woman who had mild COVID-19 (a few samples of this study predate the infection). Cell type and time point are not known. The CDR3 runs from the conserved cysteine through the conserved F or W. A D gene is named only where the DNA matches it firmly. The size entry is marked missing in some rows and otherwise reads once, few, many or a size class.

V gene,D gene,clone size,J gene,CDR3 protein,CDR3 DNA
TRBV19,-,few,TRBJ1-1,CASSIWGNTEAFF,TGTGCCAGTAGTATATGGGGGAACACTGAAGCTTTCTTT
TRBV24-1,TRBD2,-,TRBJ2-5,CATRSGRRETQYF,TGTGCCACCAGGAGCGGGAGAAGAGAGACCCAGTACTTC
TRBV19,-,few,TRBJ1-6,CASSERLGNSPLHF,TGTGCCAGTAGCGAAAGATTGGGGAATTCACCCCTCCACTTT
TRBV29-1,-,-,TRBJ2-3,CSTGQQGTYTDTQYF,TGCAGCACAGGCCAGCAGGGGACTTACACAGATACGCAGTATTTT
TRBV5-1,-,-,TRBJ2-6,CASSLRGDGANVLTF,TGCGCCAGCAGCTTGAGGGGTGATGGGGCCAACGTCCTGACTTTC
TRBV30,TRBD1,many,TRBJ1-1,CAWSVNRGTEAFF,TGTGCCTGGAGCGTTAACAGGGGAACTGAAGCTTTCTTT
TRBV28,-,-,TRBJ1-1,CASPNSNGEAFF,TGTGCCAGCCCCAACTCCAACGGTGAAGCTTTCTTT
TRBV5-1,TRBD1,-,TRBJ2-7,CASSLVSGTGFSEQYF,TGCGCCAGCAGCTTGGTGTCCGGGACAGGGTTTTCCGAGCAGTACTTC
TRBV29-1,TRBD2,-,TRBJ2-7,CSVVGLAGTYEQYF,TGCAGCGTTGTTGGGCTAGCGGGAACCTACGAGCAGTACTTC
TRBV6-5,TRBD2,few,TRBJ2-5,CASRRSGSGVETQYF,TGTGCCAGCAGACGTAGCGGGAGTGGTGTAGAGACCCAGTACTTC
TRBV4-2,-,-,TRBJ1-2,CASSQDGAGSYGYTF,TGTGCCAGCAGCCAAGATGGGGCGGGATCCTATGGCTACACCTTC
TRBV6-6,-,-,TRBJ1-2,CASSYLADYGYTF,TGTGCCAGCAGTTACTTGGCCGATTATGGCTACACCTTC
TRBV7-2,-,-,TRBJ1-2,CASSKLQSNYGYTF,TGTGCCAGCAGCAAATTACAGAGTAACTATGGCTACACCTTC
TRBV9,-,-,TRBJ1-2,CASSRDYGYTF,TGTGCCAGCAGCAGGGACTATGGCTACACCTTC
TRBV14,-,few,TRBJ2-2,CASSQAMGGGELFF,TGTGCCAGCAGCCAAGCGATGGGAGGCGGGGAGCTGTTTTTT
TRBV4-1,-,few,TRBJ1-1,CASSHPRGTEAFF,TGCGCCAGCAGCCACCCGCGTGGGACTGAAGCTTTCTTT
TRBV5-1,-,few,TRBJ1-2,CASSLGPQANYGYTF,TGCGCCAGCAGCTTGGGCCCCCAAGCTAACTATGGCTACACCTTC
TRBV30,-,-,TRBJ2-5,CAWSEQGQGTQYF,TGTGCCTGGAGTGAGCAAGGCCAGGGGACCCAGTACTTC
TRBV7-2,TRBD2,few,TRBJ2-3,CASRQTSGSGGDTQYF,TGTGCCAGCAGACAGACTAGCGGGAGCGGGGGAGATACGCAGTATTTT
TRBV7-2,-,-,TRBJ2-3,CASGRPYTDTQYF,TGTGCCAGCGGAAGACCATACACAGATACGCAGTATTTT